This T cell receptor (beta chain) was sequenced for a study of blood T cell repertoires in COVID-19. This clone was detected once. Data came from immunoSEQ multiplex PCR; TCRdb stores just in-frame clones and leaves some out. In the table there are a few hundred thousand clones, around nine tenths of which are singletons. Living in under 30 US areas, the participants were between roughly 18 and 89 years of age. With V trimmed by 1 base and J by 6 bases, 2 bases remained unmatched. The CDR3 length is 15 residues. CDR1 and CDR2 from the germline V gene are MGHRA and YSYEKL. The specimen was PBMCs or T cells enriched from blood (not recorded which). V is TRBV4-1 and J is TRBJ1-4; 10 nucleotides line up with TRBD1. This clonotype was sampled from a woman aged 45-60 years who had recovered from COVID-19. The CDR3 region is CASSQVGTGDEKLFF. The CDR3 bases are TGCGCCAGCAGCCAAGTGGGGACAGGGGATGAAAAACTGTTTTTT.